The 16 T cell receptor beta chains given below trace back to one sample, sequenced in a study of cytomegalovirus exposure and HLA in healthy donors. PCR used 60 Vbeta primers and 13 Jbeta primers. Clones were sequenced by immunoSEQ multiplex PCR, and TCRdb holds only the in-frame ones, with some missing. The table lists just over 150,000 clones, more than 65% of them singletons. Sequenced sample: PBMCs. These receptors were collected from a man aged 45-65 years in good health and CMV-seropositive.

V usage is TRBV7-2 and J usage is TRBJ2-1, with TRBD2 matching 7 bases. With V trimmed by 10 bases and J by 6 bases, 21 bases remained unmatched. Germline values: CDR1 SGHTA, CDR2 FQGNSA. The CDR3 is made up of 17 amino acids. CDR3 sequence reads: CATLLARRAFGSNEQFF. The CDR3 nucleotides are TGTGCCACCCTACTAGCGCGTCGGGCCTTCGGAAGCAATGAGCAGTTCTTC.

The chain links TRBV7-2 to TRBJ1-1, with 7 bases that match TRBD1. The CDR3 length is 14 residues. V was clipped by 3 bases and J by 6 bases; unmatched bases: 7. Germline-derived CDR1 and CDR2 are SGHTA and FQGNSA. The DNA for the CDR3 is TGTGCCAGCAGCTTCAGGGGGGTTGGGGCTGAAGCTTTCTTT. It specifies CASSFRGVGAEAFF.

This chain connects TRBV4-2 to TRBJ2-5; 10 bases are shared with TRBD2. Germline V CDR1 and CDR2: LGHNA, YNFKEQ. V dropped 1 base and J dropped 5; count of bases not matched to a gene: 1. The CDR3 is 14 residues long. Here the CDR3 DNA reads TGTGCCAGCAGCCAAGGGACTAGCGGTGAGACCCAGTACTTC. It yields the protein CASSQGTSGETQYF.

This chain connects TRBV5-6 to TRBJ1-1; D gene unclear. CDR1 SGHDT and CDR2 YYEEEE come from the germline V gene. This CDR3 is built from 14 residues. V gave up 4 bases and J gave up 1 base, with 11 bases separating them. CDR3 sequence reads: CASSPPTRNTEAFF. The CDR3, as DNA: TGTGCCAGCAGCCCCCCGACAAGGAACACTGAAGCTTTCTTT.

This clone has just one count. The rearrangement joins TRBV5-1 to TRBJ2-5, with D possibly matching TRBD2 (6 bases). Germline lookup yields CDR1 SGHRS and CDR2 YFSETQ. V dropped 4 bases and J dropped 5 bases, with 15 bases sitting between them. The CDR3 has 14 amino acids. The CDR3, as DNA: TGCGCCAGCAGCCGGGGAGGCGGTGCGGAGACCCAGTACTTC. It yields the protein CASSRGGGAETQYF.

A note on this clone: Other DNA sequences within the sample encode an identical CDR3. The chain combines TRBV7-2 with TRBJ1-5; no clear D. CDR3 length equals 12 residues. Germline V gene lookup returns CDR1 SGHTA and CDR2 FQGNSA. The V end lost 4 bases, the J end lost 4 bases, and 5 bases lay between the germline ends. The CDR3 bases are TGTGCCAGCAGCTATTCTAATCAGCCCCAGCATTTT. Translated: CASSYSNQPQHF. Complete variable domain (other parts from reference TRBV7-2 and TRBJ1-5): GAGVSQSPSNKVTEKGKDVELRCDPISGHTALYWYRQSLGQGLEFLIYFQGNSAPDKSGLPSDRFSAERTGGSVSTLTIQRTQQEDSAVYLCASSYSNQPQHFGDGTRLSIL.

This clone appeared a few times. V is TRBV27 and J is TRBJ2-7; a weak D match, TRBD2 (5 bases). CDR1 and CDR2 (germline): MNHEY, SMNVEV (reference sequence). The CDR3 is made up of 12 amino acids. V dropped 7 bases and J dropped 5 bases, with 12 bases sitting between them. The CDR3 DNA sequence: TGTGCCAGCATCGGGAATAACAACGAGCAGTACTTC. It specifies CASIGNNNEQYF.

The chain combines TRBV14 with TRBJ2-2; 10 nucleotides align to TRBD2. The CDR3 loop spans 20 amino acids. Losses at the gene ends were 2 bases for V and 1 base for J; bases not matched to a gene: 13. Germline assignment: CDR1 SGHDN and CDR2 FVKESK. CDR3 in amino acids: CASSQTLGLAGVGNTGELFF. DNA for the CDR3: TGTGCCAGCAGCCAAACCTTAGGGCTAGCGGGAGTGGGGAACACCGGGGAGCTGTTTTTT.

The chain is built from TRBV29-1 and TRBJ2-2, with D tentatively TRBD2 (5 bases). The CDR3 consists of 15 residues. The V gene's germline CDR1 is SQVTM and CDR2 ANQGSEA. V was pared by 5 bases and J by 7 bases, with 20 bases between. CDR3 sequence reads: CSVRSRGSFSGELFF. The CDR3 DNA reads as TGCAGCGTTCGCTCTCGGGGAAGTTTCAGCGGGGAGCTGTTTTTT.

Points on this clone: The final CDR3 position lacks the conserved phenylalanine or tryptophan, pointing to a likely read error. The DNA is left out, because the CDR3 cannot be placed on it with certainty; the CDR3 is given as TCRdb lists it. This specimen includes other DNA sequences encoding the same CDR3. The V gene is TRBV10-1, the J gene TRBJ1-1; the D segment call TRBD1 is taken from the table without a DNA check. The germline V gene encodes CDR1 WNHNN and CDR2 SYGVQD (reference sequence). The CDR3 comprises 11 residues, both ends counted. The CDR3 protein is CASSESNFSTE.

The J gene is TRBJ2-1, the V gene TRBV7-6; D not certain. V was trimmed by 0 bases and J by 1 base, leaving 4 bases between them. Germline CDR1 is SGHVS and CDR2 is FNYEAQ. The CDR3 runs to 14 residues. CDR3 bases: TGTGCCAGCAGCTTAGCGGCTTCCTACAATGAGCAGTTCTTC. This gives the protein CASSLAASYNEQFF.

The chain is built from TRBV5-6 and TRBJ1-5; no clear D gene. V was cut by 1 base and J by 3 bases, with 8 bases left in between. The germline V gene has CDR1 SGHDT and CDR2 YYEEEE. There are 14 residues in the CDR3. CDR3 in amino acids: CASSLRDHNQPQHF. The CDR3 DNA reads TGTGCCAGCAGCTTGCGGGATCACAATCAGCCCCAGCATTTT.

J is TRBJ2-2 and V is TRBV19; D unclear. Germline assignment: CDR1 LNHDA and CDR2 SQIVND (reference sequence). The germline V and J ends were trimmed by 5 bases and 0 bases, with 13 bases remaining between them. The CDR3 totals 16 residues. Here the CDR3 DNA reads TGTGCCAGTAGTTCCCCCCTTCTTACGAACACCGGGGAGCTGTTTTTT. Protein product: CASSSPLLTNTGELFF.

V gene TRBV29-1 combines with J gene TRBJ2-2; D might be TRBD2 (5 bases). The CDR3 loop spans 14 amino acids. Germline V CDR1 and CDR2: SQVTM, ANQGSEA. The ends were cut back, 3 bases at V and 4 bases at J, with 12 bases in the middle. The DNA of the CDR3 is TGCAGCGTTGATCCCGGGAAGGGCACCGGGGAGCTGTTTTTT. Protein product: CSVDPGKGTGELFF.

The J gene is TRBJ2-1, the V gene TRBV11-3; 9 bases map to TRBD2. The CDR3 contains 14 residues. Germline lookup yields CDR1 SGHNT and CDR2 YENEEA. V dropped 2 bases and J dropped 8; count of bases not matched to a gene: 4. The CDR3 nucleotides read TGTGCCAGCAGCTTAAGGCGGGAGGGCGATGAGCAGTTCTTC. Translated, it gives CASSLRREGDEQFF.

This clone has just one count. The chain combines TRBV2 with TRBJ2-7; 7 nucleotides line up with TRBD1. There are 11 residues in the CDR3. The V segment lost 4 bases and the J segment 6 bases; nucleotides outside the gene matches: 0. Germline loops: CDR1 SNHLY, CDR2 FYNNEI. The CDR3 spells CASSAGGEQYV. In nucleotides, the CDR3 is TGTGCCAGCAGTGCAGGGGGCGAGCAGTACGTC.